The 3 T cell receptor beta chains presented below share a single source sample, sequenced in a study of regulatory T cells in long-lasting Graves disease. To make TCR beta libraries, researchers used iRepertoire HTBI primers and Arm-PCR of CDR3 regions. TCRdb passed the multiplex PCR reads through MiXCR, listing each CDR3 protein once. Here the sample spans a few hundred thousand distinct CDR3 sequences, about a fifth being singletons. Time point denoted: persistent/refractory GD, antithyroid drugs over 5 years with positive TRAb. The TCR library was made from RNA extracted from PBMCs. Source: peripheral blood mononuclear cells (PBMCs), taken when the disease was refractory, from a patient treated with antithyroid drugs. Receptors were obtained from a female donor with Graves disease.

This clonotype was detected once. The V and J genes are TRBV7-8 and TRBJ1-6; no clear D. The CDR3 length is 16 residues. CDR1 is SGHVS and CDR2 is FQNEAQ in the germline V gene. The V end lost 5 bases, the J end lost 9 bases, and 20 bases lay between the germline ends. The CDR3: CASSVKSLREGSPLHF. The CDR3, as DNA: TGTGCCAGCAGCGTAAAGAGCCTCCGAGAGGGTTCACCCCTCCACTTT.

The chain employs TRBV4-1 and TRBJ1-1; TRBD1 is a possible D gene (5 bases). CDR3 length: 17 amino acids. Germline V CDR1 and CDR2: MGHRA, YSYEKL. V was pared by 0 bases and J by 4 bases, with 18 bases between. The DNA of the CDR3 is TGCGCCAGCAGCCAAGATCCCTTGGGACGCTTGAGCACTGAAGCTTTCTTT. This codes for CASSQDPLGRLSTEAFF.

This clonotype occurred a few times. The DNA of the CDR3 is TGTGCCAGCAGCTTATTAGCCCCGGGATGGGGGGCCAACACCGGGGAGCTGTTTTTT. It translates to CASSLLAPGWGANTGELFF. The genes are TRBV7-2 and TRBJ2-2; D assignment may be TRBD1 or TRBD2 (6 bases each). The V end lost 2 bases, the J end lost 2 bases, and 21 bases lay between the germline ends. Germline CDR1 and CDR2: SGHTA and FQGNSA. The CDR3 sequence is 19 residues long.